One sample yielded the 22 T cell receptor beta chains listed below, sequenced in a study of regulatory T cells in long-lasting Graves disease. Time point here: newly diagnosed GD, antithyroid drugs for less than 3 months. Making the TCR library involved RNA that had been extracted from PBMCs. To make TCR beta libraries, researchers used iRepertoire HTBI primers and Arm-PCR of CDR3 regions. TCRdb re-derived calls from the multiplex PCR reads in MiXCR, one entry per CDR3 protein. The table shows more than 300,000 distinct CDR3 sequences, with around 16% occurring only once. A further study also used this sample, focusing on T cells in Graves' hyperthyroidism and ophthalmopathy.

This sample comprised peripheral blood mononuclear cells (PBMCs), obtained at new diagnosis, from a patient treated with antithyroid drugs. The receptors derive from a woman aged 18-29 years with Graves disease.

Worth noting for this clonotype: This may come from a read error, since a much larger clone is one base off. The chain uses TRBV5-1 and TRBJ2-3; unclear D gene. V gave up 3 bases and J gave up 4 bases, with 9 bases separating them. Germline CDR1 SGHRS, CDR2 YFSETQ. The CDR3 length is 13 residues. This chain's CDR3 is CASSSVGPDTQYF. In DNA, the CDR3 is TGCGCCAGCAGCTCGGTAGGCCCAGATACGCAGTATTTT.

The J gene is TRBJ2-5, the V gene TRBV6-1; 11 bases match TRBD2. The CDR3 contains 16 residues. J gave up 5 bases and V 3 bases, and 8 bases lay outside the gene matches. Germline CDR1 MNHNS, CDR2 SASEGT. CDR3 protein: CASSDLAGGRGETQYF. The CDR3 nucleotides read TGTGCCAGCAGTGATTTAGCGGGGGGGCGAGGGGAGACCCAGTACTTC.

In this sample, this clonotype turned up many times. CDR3 DNA: TGTGCCAGCAGTAATCGGGGTAAAGACCCCCATGAGCAGTTCTTC. Its protein product is CASSNRGKDPHEQFF. V is TRBV6-1 and J is TRBJ2-1; TRBD2 is a possible D gene (5 bases). CDR3 length: 15 residues. Germline assignment: CDR1 MNHNS and CDR2 SASEGT. With 5 bases removed from V and 8 bases from J, the gap between germline ends came to 19 bases.

Notes on this clonotype: The junction and the germline gene differ at one end; a read error may be behind it. V and J are TRBV5-1 and TRBJ1-4, with 8 positions matching TRBD1. Per germline, CDR1 SGHRS and CDR2 YFSETQ. This CDR3 is 17 amino acids long. CDR3 sequence (DNA): TGTGCCAGCAGCTTAGGTGCGACAGGGGAGAGTGGTGAAAAACTGTTTTTT. Protein: CASSLGATGESGEKLFF.

With respect to this clonotype: One junction end does not reproduce the germline sequence, and a read error may be involved. This sequence joins TRBV7-7 and TRBJ2-5, with D perhaps matching TRBD2 (5 bases). This CDR3 comprises 15 residues. Germline-derived CDR1 and CDR2 are SSHAT and FNYEAQ (reference sequence). CDR3 in DNA: TGTGCTAGCAGCTTAACCGGGAACGGTCTGGAGACCCAGTACTTC. Translating gives CASSLTGNGLETQYF.

The V and J genes are TRBV6-1 and TRBJ2-3; 8 nucleotides line up with TRBD2. J gave up 6 bases and V 6 bases, and 8 bases lay outside the gene matches. The CDR3 spans 14 residues. Looked up from germline, CDR1 is MNHNS and CDR2 is SASEGT. The CDR3 loop reads CASRQAGAGDTQYF. The CDR3 DNA reads TGTGCCAGCAGGCAAGCGGGGGCAGGGGATACGCAGTATTTT.

This clonotype showed up just a few times. This chain links TRBV19 with TRBJ2-1, with TRBD1 as a possible D gene (5 bases). The V gene's germline CDR1 is LNHDA and CDR2 SQIVND (reference sequence). There are 15 residues in the CDR3. V shed 3 bases and J shed 0 bases, with 9 bases lying between them. The CDR3 region has the DNA TGTGCCAGTAGTATCCCAGGGCGCTCCTACAATGAGCAGTTCTTC. Protein sequence: CASSIPGRSYNEQFF. The full variable domain, completed using reference TRBV19 and TRBJ2-1, is DGGITQSPKYLFRKEGQNVTLSCEQNLNHDAMYWYRQDPGQGLRLIYYSQIVNDFQKGDIAEGYSVSREKKESFPLTVTSAQKNPTAFYLCASSIPGRSYNEQFFGPGTRLTVL.

This clonotype was counted a few times. Being one base from a much bigger clone, this may be a read error. The gene calls are TRBV6-1 and TRBJ1-2; no definite D call. This CDR3 has 13 amino acids. The V end was cut by 2 bases, the J end by 0 bases, with 4 bases between. Germline assignment: CDR1 MNHNS and CDR2 SASEGT. CDR3 loop: CASSERANYGYTF. The CDR3 bases are TGTGCCAGCAGTGAAAGGGCTAACTATGGCTACACCTTC.

This clonotype was seen at least ten times. This chain joins TRBV30 and TRBJ2-1; the D is unclear. The CDR3 has 13 residues. The ends were cut back, 6 bases at V and 8 bases at J, with 17 bases in the middle. Looked up from germline, CDR1 is GTSNPN and CDR2 is SVGIG (reference sequence). The CDR3 DNA reads TGTGCCTGCGCCCGAGCCCCGTCATATGAGCAGTTCTTC. Translating gives CACARAPSYEQFF.

This clonotype came up many times. This chain joins TRBV2 and TRBJ2-7; D is possibly TRBD2 (6 bases). Per the germline V gene, CDR1 is SNHLY and CDR2 is FYNNEI. V lost 4 bases and J lost 0, with 13 bases in between. CDR3 length: 15 residues. CDR3 amino acids: CASSVRAGRSYEQYF. CDR3 nucleotide sequence: TGTGCCAGCAGTGTTCGAGCGGGTCGCTCCTACGAGCAGTACTTC.

Regarding this clonotype: This may arise from a read error, as a much more abundant clone is one base away. The chain recombines TRBV6-1 with TRBJ2-6; 10 bases are a match to TRBD1. The CDR3 sequence is 16 residues long. Germline V gives CDR1 MNHNS, CDR2 SASEGT. V lost 8 bases and J lost 0; bases outside the gene matches: 4. CDR3 region: CASGRTGGSGANVLTF. In nucleotides, the CDR3 is TGTGCCAGCGGACGGACAGGGGGCTCTGGGGCCAACGTCCTGACTTTC.

This clonotype occurred a few times. The genes are TRBV24-1 and TRBJ2-1; D perhaps matches TRBD2 (5 bases). This CDR3 comprises 18 residues. Trimming cost V 5 bases and J 0 bases, with 19 bases left between them. Germline assignment: CDR1 KGHDR and CDR2 SFDVKD. The CDR3 protein is CATSGPRTAEGSYNEQFF. The CDR3 DNA follows: TGTGCCACCAGTGGCCCACGGACCGCCGAGGGCTCCTACAATGAGCAGTTCTTC.

The chain recombines TRBV9 with TRBJ2-1; TRBD2 might be the D (5 bases). Germline CDR1 and CDR2: SGDLS and YYNGEE. CDR3 length: 15 amino acids. With 0 bases removed from V and 5 bases from J, the gap between germline ends came to 12 bases. The CDR3 DNA follows: TGTGCCAGCAGCGTAGGTGCGGGCCAGAACAATGAGCAGTTCTTC. This gives the protein CASSVGAGQNNEQFF.

In its sample, this clonotype was seen many times. The chain is built from TRBV20-1 and TRBJ2-5; 11 nucleotides agree with TRBD1. The CDR3 runs to 16 residues. Germline CDR1 and CDR2: DFQATT and SNEGSKA (reference sequence). The V gene end was trimmed by 6 bases and the J gene end by 10 bases; junction bases not matched to a gene: 19. The chain's CDR3 is CSADDPGDRGSGGQYF. CDR3 coding DNA: TGCAGTGCCGACGACCCCGGGGACAGGGGGTCTGGAGGCCAGTACTTC.

This clonotype was counted at least ten times. V gene TRBV7-9 combines with J gene TRBJ1-6; possibly TRBD1 for D (6 bases). CDR3 length: 16 residues. The ends were cut back, 5 bases at V and 9 bases at J, with 20 bases in the middle. Germline CDR1 and CDR2: SEHNR and FQNEAQ (reference sequence). CDR3 residues: CASSPIRGAQPSPLHF. The DNA of the CDR3 is TGTGCCAGCAGCCCTATACGGGGGGCCCAGCCTTCACCCCTCCACTTT.

The V and J genes are TRBV27 and TRBJ2-1, with 11 bases that match TRBD2. Germline-derived CDR1 and CDR2 are MNHEY and SMNVEV (reference sequence). V shed 5 bases and J 8 bases; nucleotides not matched to a gene: 5. CDR3 length equals 14 residues. CDR3 coding DNA: TGTGCCAGCAGTGCTAGCGGGAGGCTGTATGAGCAGTTCTTC. It encodes CASSASGRLYEQFF.

This clonotype was counted only a few times. The chain is built from TRBV9 and TRBJ1-6; perhaps TRBD1 as D (5 bases). This CDR3 contains 14 residues. CDR1 is SGDLS, CDR2 YYNGEE, per germline. Trimming stripped 4 bases from V and 8 bases from J, with 13 bases between. The CDR3 protein is CASSLKWGDSPLHF. CDR3 bases: TGTGCCAGCAGCCTAAAATGGGGGGATTCACCCCTCCACTTT.

This clonotype was seen ten or more times. This chain uses TRBV18 with TRBJ2-7; D may be TRBD1 (5 bases). The V gene lost 4 bases and the J gene lost 2 bases, with 9 bases spanning the gap. Germline V gene lookup returns CDR1 KGHSH and CDR2 LQKENI. The CDR3 spans 13 residues. The CDR3 DNA sequence: TGTGCCAGCTCACTCCGACAGACCTACGAGCAGTACTTC. Protein sequence: CASSLRQTYEQYF.

On this clonotype itself: A junction end diverges from the germline sequence, so it may reflect a read error. The J gene is TRBJ2-5, the V gene TRBV5-1; a weak D match, TRBD1 (8 bases). Germline V gene data show CDR1 as SGHRS and CDR2 as YFSETQ. This CDR3 is 15 amino acids long. CDR3 region: CASSGQGGGEKTQYF. DNA for the CDR3: TGTGCCAGCAGCGGACAGGGCGGGGGAGAGAAGACCCAGTACTTC.

This clonotype was seen at least ten times. The chain carries TRBV11-2 and TRBJ2-2; no clear D. Germline CDR1 reads SGHAT; CDR2 reads FQNNGV. The CDR3 totals 19 residues. V shed 5 bases and J shed 0 bases, with 22 bases lying between them. The CDR3 spells CASSGAVQTYHSNTGELFF. The CDR3 coding sequence is TGTGCCAGCAGCGGAGCCGTGCAGACATACCACTCGAACACCGGGGAGCTGTTTTTT.

This clonotype was observed a few times. The chain joins TRBV9 to TRBJ1-2; no clear D gene. V was clipped by 0 bases and J by 8 bases, with 14 bases between them. The CDR3 totals 14 residues. Germline assignment: CDR1 SGDLS and CDR2 YYNGEE. For the CDR3, the DNA is TGTGCCAGCAGCGTAGATGGGCCCCAGGCGGGCTACACCTTC. Translating gives CASSVDGPQAGYTF.

This clonotype was picked up many times. The chain carries TRBV3-1 and TRBJ2-5; a weak D match, TRBD1 (6 bases). Germline values: CDR1 LGHDT, CDR2 YNNKEL (reference sequence). Trimming took 2 bases from V and 2 from J, leaving 21 bases between them. The CDR3 extends over 18 amino acids. CDR3 DNA sequence: TGTGCCAGCAGCCAAAGCCGAGACAGGTTTCGTAAGCAAGAGACCCAGTACTTC. This encodes CASSQSRDRFRKQETQYF.